These T cell receptor beta chains were read from a single sample in a study of cytomegalovirus exposure and HLA in healthy donors. The method was immunoSEQ multiplex PCR; TCRdb's version includes in-frame clones alone and lacks a portion of them. The profile shows 110,000 or so clones, under 70% of them singletons. The sequencing sample was made of PBMCs. These TCRs come from a man younger than 35 in good health and CMV-seropositive. CDR3s include the opening cysteine and the closing phenylalanine or tryptophan.

V gene | CDR3 protein
TRBV10-2 | CATTQGARQPQHF
TRBV19 | CASTPTPQWDRGIQF
TRBV5-1 | CASTPGQGTNIQYF
TRBV19 | CASSMRGGETQYF
TRBV5-1 | CASSLAGGNQPQHF
TRBV7-2 | CASSLAGGFGTDTQYF
TRBV5-1 | CASSYRDREDGQYF
TRBV7-6 | CASSPKGGWSYNEQFF
TRBV6-4 | CASSLQLNTEAFF
TRBV6-5 | CASAPRPAYEQYF
TRBV2 | CASSEFIAGGYLGNEQFF
TRBV5-6 | CASSSLRGGRDTQYF
TRBV21-1 | CASSCEGGIQPQHF
TRBV4-1 | CASSQDMAGTSQPQHF
TRBV19 | CASGTGTGVVGGNTIYF
TRBV29-1 | CSVEGQGARYGYTF
TRBV5-4 | CASSSSGEQYF
TRBV10-2 | CASSEGLSYEQYF
TRBV7-9 | CASSFAGGPLPTDTQYF
TRBV7-9 | CASRYRDRVDEQFF
TRBV13 | CASSLGGIEAFF
TRBV15 | CATSARTGRGYTF
TRBV7-9 | CASSDGQGGSLTEEAFF
TRBV9 | CASSAMVGREAFF
TRBV7-9 | CASSATSGGYNEQFF
TRBV6-1 | CASRGLAGGPEQYF
TRBV4-1 | CASRAGASGGPRGNEQFF
TRBV6-1 | CASSNDRNYGYTF
TRBV5-1 | CASSLGQGMFMNTEAFF
TRBV29-1 | CSVEGTSGGEETQYF
TRBV10-3 | CAISESNLGQGGYGYTF
TRBV7-9 | CASSYGTVLDGYTF
TRBV5-5 | CASSLNRDRVGTQETQYF
TRBV6-6 | CASTRAATSTDTQYF
TRBV6-5 | CASRTGSNTGELFF
TRBV6-5 | CASSYQGASEQYF
TRBV6-1 | CASSGQGYTEAFF
TRBV11-3 | CASSKGTGGFTEAFF
TRBV29-1 | CSVDSDRDNEQFF
TRBV28 | CASTLRVPYAGELFF
TRBV28 | CASSFRTGGQDSPLHF
TRBV6-5 | CASSYSGARNSYEQYF
TRBV27 | CASREGGGYTGELFF
TRBV19 | CASSYGLATAYEQYF
TRBV4-2 | CASSPGTGVYEQYF
TRBV2 | CASSVEAGGPGTDTQYF
TRBV2 | CASLWRHSEETQYF
TRBV6-5 | CASSYGGGPTDTQYF
TRBV30 | CAWSGDTLNQPQHF
TRBV6-5 | CASSPHREENQPQHF
TRBV5-1 | CASSLGHQGGAGNTIYF
TRBV6-6 | CASSQQIAGPYNEQFF
TRBV7-9 | CASKKEDEQFF
TRBV19 | CASSMGTRDEQFF
TRBV6-5 | CAVGALSYNEQFF
TRBV7-9 | CASSFAAYTRSPNTEAFF
TRBV25-1 | CASSELGLATRTDTQYF
TRBV27 | CASSPIGTGGLGYTF